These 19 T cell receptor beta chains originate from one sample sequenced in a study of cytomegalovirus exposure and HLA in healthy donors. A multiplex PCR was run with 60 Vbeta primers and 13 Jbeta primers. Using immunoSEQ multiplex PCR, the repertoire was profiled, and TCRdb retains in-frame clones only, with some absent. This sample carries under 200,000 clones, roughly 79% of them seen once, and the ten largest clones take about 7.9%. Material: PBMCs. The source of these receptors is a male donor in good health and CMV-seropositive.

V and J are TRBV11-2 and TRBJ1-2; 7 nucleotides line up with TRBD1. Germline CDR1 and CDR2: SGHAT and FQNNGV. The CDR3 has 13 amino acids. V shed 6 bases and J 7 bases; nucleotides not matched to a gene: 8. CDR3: CASRADRAGGYTF. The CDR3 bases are TGTGCCAGCAGAGCCGACAGGGCAGGTGGCTACACCTTC.

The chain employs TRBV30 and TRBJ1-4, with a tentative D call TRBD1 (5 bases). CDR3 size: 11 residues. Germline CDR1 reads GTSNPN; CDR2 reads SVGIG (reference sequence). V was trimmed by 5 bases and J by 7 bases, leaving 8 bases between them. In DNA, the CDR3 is TGTGCCTGGGGGGCCCTTGAAAAACTGTTTTTT. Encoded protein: CAWGALEKLFF.

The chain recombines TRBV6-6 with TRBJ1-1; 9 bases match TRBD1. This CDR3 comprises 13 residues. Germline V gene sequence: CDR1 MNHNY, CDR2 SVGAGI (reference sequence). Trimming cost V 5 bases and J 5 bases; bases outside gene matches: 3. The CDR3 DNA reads TGTGCCAGCAGTGGACAGGGGAGAACTGAAGCTTTCTTT. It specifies CASSGQGRTEAFF.

DNA for the CDR3: TGTGCCAGCAGCTTGGCCGGGGATATCGACGAGCAGTACTTC. This codes for CASSLAGDIDEQYF. V usage is TRBV5-6 and J usage is TRBJ2-7; the D gene is possibly TRBD2 (5 bases). Germline V gene lookup returns CDR1 SGHDT and CDR2 YYEEEE. This CDR3 is 14 amino acids long. The ends were cut back, 0 bases at V and 5 bases at J, with 12 bases in the middle.

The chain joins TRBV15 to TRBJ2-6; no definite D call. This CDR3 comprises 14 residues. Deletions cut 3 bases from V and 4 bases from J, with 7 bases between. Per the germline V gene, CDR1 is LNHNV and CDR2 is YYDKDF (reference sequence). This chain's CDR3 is CATSRPGGANVLTF. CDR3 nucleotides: TGTGCCACCAGCAGGCCCGGGGGGGCCAACGTCCTGACTTTC. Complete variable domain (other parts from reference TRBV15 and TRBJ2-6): DAMVIQNPRYQVTQFGKPVTLSCSQTLNHNVMYWYQQKSSQAPKLLFHYYDKDFNNEADTPDNFQSRRPNTSFCFLDIRSPGLGDTAMYLCATSRPGGANVLTFGAGSRLTVL.

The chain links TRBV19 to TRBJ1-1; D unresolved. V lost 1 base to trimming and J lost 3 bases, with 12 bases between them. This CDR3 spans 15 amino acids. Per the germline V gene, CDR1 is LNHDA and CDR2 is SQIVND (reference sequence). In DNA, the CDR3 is TGTGCCAGTAGTATAGGAGGCGACGGGGACACTGAAGCTTTCTTT. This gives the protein CASSIGGDGDTEAFF.

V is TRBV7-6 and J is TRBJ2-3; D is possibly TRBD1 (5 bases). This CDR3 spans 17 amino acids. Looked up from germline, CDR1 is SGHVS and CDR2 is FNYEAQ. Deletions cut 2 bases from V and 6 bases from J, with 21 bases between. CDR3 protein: CASSLIVGYRRDDTQYF. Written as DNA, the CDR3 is TGTGCCAGCAGCTTAATTGTCGGGTACAGGCGAGATGATACGCAGTATTTT.

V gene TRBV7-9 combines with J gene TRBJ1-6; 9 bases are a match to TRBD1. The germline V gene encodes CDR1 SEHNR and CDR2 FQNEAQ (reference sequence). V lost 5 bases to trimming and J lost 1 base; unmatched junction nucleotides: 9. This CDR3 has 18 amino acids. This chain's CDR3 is CASSLSDRGASYNSPLHF. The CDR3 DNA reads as TGTGCCAGCAGCCTAAGCGACAGGGGGGCTTCCTATAATTCACCCCTCCACTTT.

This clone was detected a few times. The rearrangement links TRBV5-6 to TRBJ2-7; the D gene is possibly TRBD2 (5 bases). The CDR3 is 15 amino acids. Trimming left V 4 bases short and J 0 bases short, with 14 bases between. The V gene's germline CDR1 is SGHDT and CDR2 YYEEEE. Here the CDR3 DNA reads TGTGCCAGCAGCCCCCTCGGGGATTTCTCCTACGAGCAGTACTTC. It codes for CASSPLGDFSYEQYF.

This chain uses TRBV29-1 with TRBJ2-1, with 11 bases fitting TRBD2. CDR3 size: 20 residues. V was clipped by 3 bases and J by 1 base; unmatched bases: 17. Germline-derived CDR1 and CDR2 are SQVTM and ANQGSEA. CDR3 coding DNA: TGCAGCGTTGAGGGTCTAGCGGGGGGATACAACACGGGTTCCTACAATGAGCAGTTCTTC. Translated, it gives CSVEGLAGGYNTGSYNEQFF.

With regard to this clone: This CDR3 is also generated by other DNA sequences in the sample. CDR3 protein: CASSLGQGYGYTF. The CDR3 coding sequence is TGTGCCAGCAGTTTGGGCCAAGGCTATGGCTACACCTTC. This chain links TRBV27 with TRBJ1-2; D remains ambiguous. Germline V CDR1 and CDR2: MNHEY, SMNVEV (reference sequence). The CDR3 extends over 13 amino acids. V shed 3 bases and J shed 4 bases, with 9 bases lying between them.

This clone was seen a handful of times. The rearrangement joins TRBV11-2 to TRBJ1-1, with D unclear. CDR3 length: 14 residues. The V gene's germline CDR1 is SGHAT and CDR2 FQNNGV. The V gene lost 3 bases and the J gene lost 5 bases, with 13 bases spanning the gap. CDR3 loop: CASSFGQGTTEAFF. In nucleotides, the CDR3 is TGTGCCAGCAGCTTTGGGCAAGGAACGACTGAAGCTTTCTTT. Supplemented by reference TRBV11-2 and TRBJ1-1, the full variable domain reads EAGVAQSPRYKIIEKRQSVAFWCNPISGHATLYWYQQILGQGPKLLIQFQNNGVVDDSQLPKDRFSAERLKGVDSTLKIQPAKLEDSAVYLCASSFGQGTTEAFFGQGTRLTVV.

The CDR3 region has the DNA TGTGCCAGTAGTACTCAGGTACGGAACACTGAAGCTTTCTTT. Translating it yields CASSTQVRNTEAFF. The V gene is TRBV19, the J gene TRBJ1-1; no definite D call. The CDR3 runs 14 residues. CDR1 and CDR2 (germline): LNHDA, SQIVND (reference sequence). V was trimmed by 4 bases and J by 1 base, leaving 10 bases between them.

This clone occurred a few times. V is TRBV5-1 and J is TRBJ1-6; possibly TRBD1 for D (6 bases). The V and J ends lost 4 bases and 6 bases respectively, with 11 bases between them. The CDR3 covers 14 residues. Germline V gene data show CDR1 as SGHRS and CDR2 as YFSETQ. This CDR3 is CASSLTGFNSPLHF. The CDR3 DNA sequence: TGCGCCAGCAGCCTCACAGGGTTTAATTCACCCCTCCACTTT.

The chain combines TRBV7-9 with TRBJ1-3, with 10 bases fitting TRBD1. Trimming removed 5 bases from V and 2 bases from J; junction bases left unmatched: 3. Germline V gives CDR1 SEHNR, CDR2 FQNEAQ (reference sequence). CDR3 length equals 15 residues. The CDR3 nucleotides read TGTGCCAGCAGCGGACAGGGGGTTGCTGGAAACACCATATATTTT. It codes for CASSGQGVAGNTIYF.

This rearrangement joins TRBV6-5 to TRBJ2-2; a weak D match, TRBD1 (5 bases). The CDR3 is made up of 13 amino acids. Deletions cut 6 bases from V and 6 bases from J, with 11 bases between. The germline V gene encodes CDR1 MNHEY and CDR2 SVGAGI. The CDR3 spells CASRVRVSGELFF. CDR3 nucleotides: TGTGCCAGCAGGGTCAGGGTGTCCGGGGAGCTGTTTTTT.

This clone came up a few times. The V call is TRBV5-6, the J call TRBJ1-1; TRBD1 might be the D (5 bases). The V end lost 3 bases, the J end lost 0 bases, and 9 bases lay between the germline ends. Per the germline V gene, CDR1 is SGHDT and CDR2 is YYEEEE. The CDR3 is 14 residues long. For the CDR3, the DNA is TGTGCCAGCAGCTCGGGACTTATGAACACTGAAGCTTTCTTT. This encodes CASSSGLMNTEAFF.

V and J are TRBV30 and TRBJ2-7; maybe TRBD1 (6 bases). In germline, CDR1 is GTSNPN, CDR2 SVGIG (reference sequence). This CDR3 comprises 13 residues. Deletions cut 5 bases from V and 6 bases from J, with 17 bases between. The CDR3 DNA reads TGTGCCTGGCACGAATGGACAGCCGGCGAGCAGTACTTC. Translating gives CAWHEWTAGEQYF.

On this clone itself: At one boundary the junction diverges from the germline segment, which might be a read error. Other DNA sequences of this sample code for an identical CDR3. The CDR3 protein is CARSPSGGSNQPQHF. CDR3 nucleotides: TGCGCCAGAAGCCCAAGCGGAGGTAGCAATCAGCCCCAGCATTTT. This chain connects TRBV5-3 to TRBJ1-5; D gene uncertain. TRBV5-3 is an ORF, and what it does is uncertain. This CDR3 has 15 residues.